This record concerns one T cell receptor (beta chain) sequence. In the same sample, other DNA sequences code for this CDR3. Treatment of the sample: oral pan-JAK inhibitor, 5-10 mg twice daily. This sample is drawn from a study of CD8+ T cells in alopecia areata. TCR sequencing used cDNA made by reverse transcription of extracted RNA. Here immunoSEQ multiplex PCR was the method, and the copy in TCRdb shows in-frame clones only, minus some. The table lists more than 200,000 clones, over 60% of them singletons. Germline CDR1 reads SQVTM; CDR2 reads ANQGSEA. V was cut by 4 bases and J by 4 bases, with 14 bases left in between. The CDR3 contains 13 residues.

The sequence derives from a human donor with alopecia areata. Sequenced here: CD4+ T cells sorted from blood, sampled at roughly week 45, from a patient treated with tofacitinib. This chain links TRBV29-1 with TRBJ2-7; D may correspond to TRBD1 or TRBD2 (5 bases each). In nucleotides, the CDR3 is TGCAGCGTTGTAGGCACTGGGGGTTACGAGCAGTACTTC. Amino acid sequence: CSVVGTGGYEQYF.